The next 32 T cell receptor beta chains were all read from a single sample in a study of T cells in Graves' hyperthyroidism and ophthalmopathy. RNA transcripts gave rise to amplified TCR beta CDR3 regions. Carried out on the TCR CDR3, a first-round RT-PCR used the HTBI primer set. TCRdb re-derived calls from the multiplex PCR reads in MiXCR, one entry per CDR3 protein. The data hold 500,000 or so distinct CDR3 sequences, with 17% observed a single time. Material: blood. Receptors were obtained from a woman younger than 30 with Graves' ophthalmopathy.

The table lists this clonotype with a few counts. This chain links TRBV6-4 with TRBJ2-2, with 9 nucleotides matching TRBD1. Germline CDR1 is MRHNA and CDR2 is SNTAGT. The CDR3 covers 15 residues. The ends lost 9 bases at V and 0 bases at J; junction bases unmatched: 5. The CDR3 coding sequence is TGTGCCAGTCAACGACAGGGGGCGAACACCGGGGAGCTGTTTTTT. This encodes CASQRQGANTGELFF.

This clonotype occurred many times. The rearrangement links TRBV20-1 to TRBJ2-7; 12 bases fit TRBD1. This CDR3 region has 15 residues. Trimming took 3 bases from V and 4 from J; bases not matched to a gene: 7. From germline, CDR1 is DFQATT and CDR2 SNEGSKA (reference sequence). This CDR3 reads CSASNRDRGRYEQYF. The CDR3 coding sequence is TGCAGTGCTAGTAACCGGGACAGGGGGCGATACGAGCAGTACTTC.

This clonotype was picked up a small number of times. V usage is TRBV7-6 and J usage is TRBJ1-1; D perhaps matches TRBD1 (6 bases). The V gene's germline CDR1 is SGHVS and CDR2 FNYEAQ. The CDR3 runs to 16 residues. Trimming pared 1 base from V and 3 bases from J, leaving 15 bases between. The CDR3 protein is CASSLVQGLRDTEAFF. The CDR3, as DNA: TGTGCCAGCAGCTTAGTACAGGGTCTTAGGGACACTGAAGCTTTCTTT.

This clonotype was seen at least ten times. The chain joins TRBV27 to TRBJ1-2, with D perhaps TRBD1 (6 bases). Germline V gene data show CDR1 as MNHEY and CDR2 as SMNVEV (reference sequence). Trimming pared 5 bases from V and 4 bases from J, leaving 14 bases between. The CDR3 extends over 14 amino acids. CDR3 nucleotides: TGTGCCAGCAGTCTACAGGGCGTAGGCTATGGCTACACCTTC. As protein: CASSLQGVGYGYTF.

The sample holds a few counts of this clonotype. This chain connects TRBV4-2 to TRBJ2-3, with 9 bases fitting TRBD2. V lost 1 base, J lost 5 bases, and 4 bases stayed unmatched. This CDR3 is 15 amino acids long. Per germline, CDR1 LGHNA and CDR2 YNFKEQ. DNA for the CDR3: TGTGCCAGCAGCCAAGTCTCACTAGCGGGAGATACGCAGTATTTT. Translation gives CASSQVSLAGDTQYF.

This clonotype was found a few times. The gene calls are TRBV24-1 and TRBJ2-3; no clear D. The germline gives CDR1 KGHDR, CDR2 SFDVKD. This CDR3 is built from 17 residues. Trimming shortened V by 1 base and J by 1 base, and 14 bases separated the two germline ends. The CDR3, as DNA: TGTGCCACCAGTGATTTCCAGGCCCATACGGGCACAGATACGCAGTATTTT. Amino acid sequence: CATSDFQAHTGTDTQYF.

This clonotype has ten or more counts. The chain uses TRBV28 and TRBJ1-2; D is unresolved. V lost 5 bases and J 6 bases, leaving 10 bases between the germline ends. The CDR3 covers 12 residues. Germline V lookup: CDR1 MDHEN, CDR2 SYDVKM. The CDR3 region has the DNA TGTGCCAGCAGTACCTTGATTGATGGCTACACCTTC. Its protein is CASSTLIDGYTF.

This clonotype was seen at least ten times. The rearrangement joins TRBV7-9 to TRBJ2-3; a possible D gene is TRBD1 (6 bases). The V end lost 5 bases, the J end lost 1 base, and 16 bases lay between the germline ends. Germline loops: CDR1 SEHNR, CDR2 FQNEAQ (reference sequence). CDR3 length equals 16 residues. The CDR3 nucleotides read TGTGCCAGCAGCCCGACGACAGGTCGGGGCACAGATACGCAGTATTTT. Amino acids: CASSPTTGRGTDTQYF.

This clonotype has at least ten counts. The rearrangement uses TRBV12-3 or TRBV12-4 and TRBJ1-5; no firm D call. This CDR3 is 14 amino acids long. Trimming took 3 bases from V and 8 from J, leaving 14 bases between them. CDR3 nucleotide sequence: TGTGCCAGCAGTTTTTTCGGGGATTCGGAGCCCCAGCATTTT. Protein product: CASSFFGDSEPQHF.

The V call is TRBV24-1, the J call TRBJ2-7; TRBD2 matches 8 bases. The germline V gene encodes CDR1 KGHDR and CDR2 SFDVKD. Germline trimming cut 5 bases from V and 4 bases from J; bases unmatched to any gene: 9. CDR3 length: 15 amino acids. The CDR3 region is CATSGSGAPLYEQYF. The CDR3 bases are TGTGCCACCAGTGGTAGCGGGGCCCCACTTTACGAGCAGTACTTC.

As regards this clonotype: This sequence may be a read error, since a much larger clone differs from it by one base. V is TRBV27 and J is TRBJ2-1, with TRBD2 identical over 9 bases. Per germline, CDR1 MNHEY and CDR2 SMNVEV (reference sequence). CDR3 length: 16 amino acids. The CDR3 DNA follows: TGTGCCAGCAGTTTATACGGGACTAGCTCCTACAATGAGCTGTTCTTC. It codes for CASSLYGTSSYNELFF.

This clonotype was detected only a few times. The V gene is TRBV6-1, the J gene TRBJ2-1; D is ambiguous. Germline CDR1 is MNHNS and CDR2 is SASEGT. This CDR3 is 13 amino acids long. Deletions cut 6 bases from V and 4 bases from J, with 10 bases between. Written as DNA, the CDR3 is TGTGCCAGCAGAAGGACCTTTTACAATGAGCAGTTCTTC. Translating gives CASRRTFYNEQFF.

This clonotype was seen a handful of times. The chain recombines TRBV6-2 or TRBV6-3 with TRBJ1-5; D might be TRBD1 (5 bases). V was shortened by 2 bases and J by 7 bases, with 18 bases between the two germline ends. Germline CDR1 and CDR2: MNHEY and SVGEGT. The CDR3 has 16 residues. The CDR3 loop is CASSYPTGAAGQPQHF. CDR3 bases: TGTGCCAGCAGTTACCCAACCGGGGCCGCAGGACAGCCCCAGCATTTT.

This clonotype was counted only a few times. The chain combines TRBV7-3 with TRBJ2-5; 7 bases map to TRBD1. After removal of 5 bases from V and 5 bases from J, the junction contained 11 bases not matched to a gene. CDR1 is SGHTA and CDR2 is FQGTGA in the germline V gene. CDR3 length: 15 residues. CDR3 sequence: CASSEATGSYETQYF. CDR3 DNA: TGTGCCAGCAGCGAAGCGACAGGGAGTTATGAGACCCAGTACTTC. Full variable domain (remainder filled in from reference TRBV7-3 and TRBJ2-5): GAGVSQTPSNKVTEKGKYVELRCDPISGHTALYWYRQSLGQGPEFLIYFQGTGAADDSGLPNDRFFAVRPEGSVSTLKIQRTERGDSAVYLCASSEATGSYETQYFGPGTRLLVL.

This clonotype was seen repeatedly, ten times or more. The V and J genes are TRBV2 and TRBJ2-3; the D is unclear. V lost 5 bases and J lost 4, with 13 bases in between. Germline CDR1 and CDR2: SNHLY and FYNNEI. CDR3 length: 14 amino acids. CDR3 loop: CASSLDLAPDTQYF. Here the CDR3 DNA reads TGTGCCAGCAGTCTCGACCTGGCCCCAGATACGCAGTATTTT.

The V and J genes are TRBV7-3 and TRBJ2-1; 9 bases match TRBD2. The CDR3 is made up of 18 amino acids. Per the germline V gene, CDR1 is SGHTA and CDR2 is FQGTGA. V was pared by 5 bases and J by 4 bases, with 15 bases of the junction left unmatched. This CDR3 is CASSPLGGGLASYNEQFF. The CDR3 DNA is TGTGCCAGCAGCCCCCTCGGGGGTGGACTAGCGAGTTACAATGAGCAGTTCTTC.

In its sample, this clonotype was seen many times. The chain combines TRBV20-1 with TRBJ2-1, with 8 bases identical to TRBD1. The CDR3 loop spans 15 amino acids. Germline V lookup: CDR1 DFQATT, CDR2 SNEGSKA (reference sequence). V trimming: 1 base; J trimming: 9 bases; junction bases outside the gene matches: 11. CDR3 sequence reads: CSARGDRGSGGEQFF. In DNA form, the CDR3 reads TGCAGTGCTAGAGGCGACAGGGGTAGTGGCGGTGAGCAGTTCTTC.

This clonotype was counted at least ten times. This chain joins TRBV30 and TRBJ1-1; maybe TRBD1 (6 bases). Germline CDR1 is GTSNPN and CDR2 is SVGIG (reference sequence). The CDR3 is made up of 12 amino acids. The V gene lost 4 bases and the J gene lost 4 bases, with 10 bases spanning the gap. This chain's CDR3 is CAWTGAFTEAFF. Written as DNA, the CDR3 is TGTGCCTGGACAGGGGCTTTCACTGAAGCTTTCTTT.

This clonotype was seen at least ten times. The chain recombines TRBV6-5 with TRBJ1-1; no definite D call. The CDR3 has 12 amino acids. With 2 bases removed from V and 4 bases from J, the gap between germline ends came to 5 bases. Germline-derived CDR1 and CDR2 are MNHEY and SVGAGI. The CDR3 reads CASSYGITEAFF. The CDR3 DNA reads as TGTGCCAGCAGTTACGGGATCACTGAAGCTTTCTTT.

This clonotype was seen repeatedly, ten times or more. This rearrangement joins TRBV2 to TRBJ2-1; unclear D gene. V lost 10 bases to trimming and J lost 0 bases, with 13 bases between them. Germline V CDR1 and CDR2: SNHLY, FYNNEI. The CDR3 has 14 amino acids. Here the CDR3 DNA reads TGTGCCACCTCGCCGGAGAGCTCCTACAATGAGCAGTTCTTC. Amino acids: CATSPESSYNEQFF.

This clonotype was seen at least ten times. V is TRBV2 and J is TRBJ1-1; a weak D match, TRBD1 (5 bases). Trimming left V 3 bases short and J 1 base short, with 9 bases between. Germline-derived CDR1 and CDR2 are SNHLY and FYNNEI. The length of the CDR3 is 14 residues. The CDR3 sequence: CASSDDGANTEAFF. DNA of the CDR3: TGTGCCAGCAGTGATGATGGGGCGAACACTGAAGCTTTCTTT.

The chain links TRBV6-1 to TRBJ1-6; D perhaps matches TRBD1 (6 bases). This CDR3 spans 15 amino acids. Germline V gene lookup returns CDR1 MNHNS and CDR2 SASEGT. V dropped 5 bases and J dropped 8 bases, with 16 bases sitting between them. CDR3 in DNA: TGTGCCAGCAGTAGGGGGGGGAAAGCTTATTCACCCCTCCACTTT. It encodes CASSRGGKAYSPLHF.

This clonotype appeared many times. The chain uses TRBV2 and TRBJ1-4; tentatively, D is TRBD1 (6 bases). The V gene lost 4 bases and the J gene lost 8 bases, with 14 bases spanning the gap. Germline CDR1 is SNHLY and CDR2 is FYNNEI. This CDR3 has 14 residues. The CDR3 spells CASSVRTVGEKLFF. Written as DNA, the CDR3 is TGTGCCAGCAGTGTCCGGACAGTAGGAGAAAAACTGTTTTTT. Together with reference TRBV2 and TRBJ1-4, the CDR3 gives the full variable domain: EPEVTQTPSHQVTQMGQEVILRCVPISNHLYFYWYRQILGQKVEFLVSFYNNEISEKSEIFDDQFSVERPDGSNFTLKIRSTKLEDSAMYFCASSVRTVGEKLFFGSGTQLSVL.

The chain has TRBV29-1 and TRBJ1-4; 9 nucleotides match TRBD1. Germline CDR1 is SQVTM and CDR2 is ANQGSEA. Trimming removed 0 bases from V and 4 bases from J; junction bases left unmatched: 3. This CDR3 is 15 amino acids long. The CDR3 spells CSVEDTGGLNEKLFF. CDR3 bases: TGCAGCGTTGAAGATACAGGGGGCCTTAATGAAAAACTGTTTTTT.

This clonotype was observed a few times. The chain combines TRBV3-1 with TRBJ2-3, with 13 bases aligning to TRBD2. Unmatched junction bases numbered 4, after V lost 3 bases and J lost 1 base. There are 17 residues in the CDR3. The germline V gene encodes CDR1 LGHDT and CDR2 YNNKEL (reference sequence). The CDR3 sequence is CASSQDGLAGGTDTQYF. In DNA form, the CDR3 reads TGTGCCAGCAGCCAGGACGGACTAGCGGGGGGCACAGATACGCAGTATTTT.

This clonotype occurred many times. This chain uses TRBV18 with TRBJ1-1, with unresolved D. Trimming removed 3 bases at V and 0 bases at J, with 8 bases between. This CDR3 is 14 amino acids long. Germline V lookup: CDR1 KGHSH, CDR2 LQKENI. The CDR3 region is CASSPTFLNTEAFF. The CDR3 DNA sequence: TGTGCCAGCTCACCCACGTTTCTGAACACTGAAGCTTTCTTT.

This clonotype was seen only a few times. The genes are TRBV19 and TRBJ2-2; D possibly uses TRBD1 or TRBD2 (5 bases each). The ends were cut back, 5 bases at V and 3 bases at J, with 10 bases in the middle. Germline CDR1 is LNHDA and CDR2 is SQIVND (reference sequence). This CDR3 is built from 14 residues. This chain's CDR3 is CASSYGTDTGELFF. Here the CDR3 DNA reads TGTGCCAGTAGTTACGGGACGGACACCGGGGAGCTGTTTTTT.

This clonotype was seen only a few times. V gene TRBV19 combines with J gene TRBJ2-7; 9 bases are a match to TRBD1. Trimming cost V 1 base and J 4 bases; bases outside gene matches: 5. The CDR3 has 15 amino acids. The germline V gene has CDR1 LNHDA and CDR2 SQIVND (reference sequence). Here the CDR3 DNA reads TGTGCCAGTAGTATAGTGGGGACAGGGCCATACGAGCAGTACTTC. Its translation: CASSIVGTGPYEQYF.

This clonotype has ten or more counts. The chain recombines TRBV18 with TRBJ1-5; the D gene is possibly TRBD1 (5 bases). With 3 bases removed from V and 7 bases from J, the gap between germline ends came to 10 bases. The germline CDR1 and CDR2 sequences are KGHSH and LQKENI. The CDR3 has 13 amino acids. This chain's CDR3 is CASSPGGVQPQHF. The CDR3 nucleotides are TGTGCCAGCTCACCGGGAGGGGTCCAGCCCCAGCATTTT.

This chain links TRBV29-1 with TRBJ1-1; D not certain. The CDR3 runs to 13 residues. Germline CDR1 and CDR2: SQVTM and ANQGSEA. V lost 3 bases, J lost 2 bases, and 10 bases lay in between. CDR3 residues: CSVEGRQNTEAFF. CDR3 coding DNA: TGCAGCGTTGAGGGCAGGCAAAACACTGAAGCTTTCTTT.

This clonotype was seen more than once but under ten times. The chain carries TRBV6-1 and TRBJ1-2; 10 bases align to TRBD1. The trim removed 5 bases at V and 2 bases at J, leaving 8 bases unmatched. The CDR3 contains 16 residues. The V gene's germline CDR1 is MNHNS and CDR2 SASEGT. CDR3 in DNA: TGTGCCAGCAGTCCTGAGACAGGGGGCTTGAACTATGGCTACACCTTC. It yields the protein CASSPETGGLNYGYTF.

The chain combines TRBV6-1 with TRBJ1-1, with D uncertain. The CDR3 runs to 18 residues. Germline V gene lookup returns CDR1 MNHNS and CDR2 SASEGT. V was trimmed by 5 bases and J by 1 base, leaving 23 bases between them. The CDR3 is CASSPFPLAYAWNTEAFF. The DNA for the CDR3 is TGTGCCAGCAGTCCCTTCCCGTTAGCGTACGCTTGGAACACTGAAGCTTTCTTT.